This entry lists 27 T cell receptor beta chains sequenced from one sample in a study of shared clonotypes between healthy human individuals. Clones were read by immunoSEQ multiplex PCR, and TCRdb kept only the in-frame ones, dropping some. The sample holds around 550,000 clones, 90% to 96% seen once. The sequenced sample consisted of naive CD4+ T cells sorted from blood. This sample's subset: CD45RA+ positively selected. These receptors originate from a woman in her twenties or thirties in good health.

The chain uses TRBV5-6 and TRBJ1-1; TRBD1 might be the D (5 bases). The V end was cut by 2 bases, the J end by 1 base, with 15 bases between. This CDR3 region has 16 residues. CDR1 is SGHDT and CDR2 is YYEEEE in the germline V gene. In DNA form, the CDR3 reads TGTGCCAGCAGCTTTTGGGGCCAGGGAGGGAACACTGAAGCTTTCTTT. Encoded protein: CASSFWGQGGNTEAFF. Full variable domain (missing parts from reference TRBV5-6 and TRBJ1-1): DAGVTQSPTHLIKTRGQQVTLRCSPKSGHDTVSWYQQALGQGPQFIFQYYEEEERQRGNFPDRFSGHQFPNYSSELNVNALLLGDSALYLCASSFWGQGGNTEAFFGQGTRLTVV.

CDR3 sequence reads: CASSPTPNLSSGNTIYF. CDR3 bases: TGTGCCAGCAGCCCAACCCCCAACCTCAGCTCTGGAAACACCATATATTTT. The J gene is TRBJ1-3, the V gene TRBV7-9; no definite D call. V was shortened by 5 bases and J by 0 bases, with 17 bases between the two germline ends. Looked up from germline, CDR1 is SEHNR and CDR2 is FQNEAQ (reference sequence). This CDR3 has 17 residues.

The chain couples TRBV30 to TRBJ1-4, with TRBD1 matching over 8 bases. V gave up 2 bases and J gave up 8 bases; unmatched junction bases: 4. Germline V lookup: CDR1 GTSNPN, CDR2 SVGIG (reference sequence). The CDR3 consists of 13 residues. For the CDR3, the DNA is TGTGCCTGGAGTAACAGGGGGGGAGAAAAACTGTTTTTT. Translating it yields CAWSNRGGEKLFF.

The J gene is TRBJ2-1, the V gene TRBV4-2, with unresolved D. The CDR3 runs to 15 residues. CDR1 LGHNA and CDR2 YNFKEQ come from the germline V gene. V was clipped by 4 bases and J by 3 bases, with 13 bases between them. The chain's CDR3 is CASSPSDSGYNEQFF. CDR3 DNA: TGTGCCAGCAGCCCGTCCGACTCCGGCTACAATGAGCAGTTCTTC.

The rearrangement joins TRBV7-6 to TRBJ2-7, with 7 bases matching TRBD1. Trimming removed 5 bases from V and 2 bases from J; junction bases left unmatched: 9. The germline V gene encodes CDR1 SGHVS and CDR2 FNYEAQ. This CDR3 is 15 amino acids long. CDR3 in amino acids: CASSLSDRVTYEQYF. The CDR3 DNA follows: TGTGCCAGCAGCCTAAGCGACAGGGTCACCTACGAGCAGTACTTC.

The genes are TRBV6-6 and TRBJ1-3; D remains ambiguous. There are 15 residues in the CDR3. CDR1 is MNHNY and CDR2 is SVGAGI in the germline V gene (reference sequence). Trimming left V 5 bases short and J 0 bases short, with 11 bases between. CDR3 DNA sequence: TGTGCCAGCAGTCCCGCCTCTCGCTCTGGAAACACCATATATTTT. Translating gives CASSPASRSGNTIYF.

The V call is TRBV7-8, the J call TRBJ1-5; 7 bases agree with TRBD1. This CDR3 comprises 12 residues. Germline assignment: CDR1 SGHVS and CDR2 FQNEAQ. After removal of 5 bases from V and 8 bases from J, the junction contained 3 bases not matched to a gene. CDR3 DNA sequence: TGTGCCAGCAGCGGGCAGGGGGAGCCCCAGCATTTT. It encodes CASSGQGEPQHF.

CDR3 nucleotides: TGCGCCAGCAGCCAGCATGGTGAAGCTTTCTTT. This sequence encodes CASSQHGEAFF. The rearrangement joins TRBV4-3 to TRBJ1-1; D gene unclear. CDR3 length: 11 amino acids. Trimming left V 3 bases short and J 7 bases short, with 6 bases between. Germline V lookup: CDR1 LGHNA, CDR2 YSLEER.

This CDR3 is CASSALTEMETQYF. CDR3 DNA sequence: TGTGCCAGCAGCGCCCTGACTGAAATGGAGACCCAGTACTTC. The rearrangement uses TRBV5-4 and TRBJ2-5; D not resolved. Trimming took off 4 bases at V and 5 bases at J, with 15 bases between the two ends. CDR1 and CDR2 from the germline V gene are SGHNT and YYREEE (reference sequence). The CDR3 covers 14 residues.

The chain employs TRBV11-2 and TRBJ2-7; D possibly corresponds to TRBD2 (5 bases). CDR3 size: 18 residues. The V gene lost 0 bases and the J gene lost 0 bases, with 18 bases spanning the gap. Germline-derived CDR1 and CDR2 are SGHAT and FQNNGV. The CDR3 DNA sequence: TGTGCCAGCAGCTTAGACCTGGCGGGCCTCTCCAGCTCCTACGAGCAGTACTTC. It specifies CASSLDLAGLSSSYEQYF.

This sequence joins TRBV30 and TRBJ2-6; D is perhaps TRBD1 (6 bases). CDR1 is GTSNPN and CDR2 is SVGIG in the germline V gene (reference sequence). Trimming left V 7 bases short and J 4 bases short, with 14 bases between. There are 14 residues in the CDR3. Here the CDR3 DNA reads TGTGCCTCTAACACAGGGTTCGGGGCCAACGTCCTGACTTTC. This gives the protein CASNTGFGANVLTF. The entire variable domain, with the rest obtained from reference TRBV30 and TRBJ2-6, is as follows: SQTIHQWPATLVQPVGSPLSLECTVEGTSNPNLYWYRQAAGRGLQLLFYSVGIGQISSEVPQNLSASRPQDRQFILSSKKLLLSDSGFYLCASNTGFGANVLTFGAGSRLTVL.

The CDR3 DNA follows: TGTGCCAGCTCACCGCTTCTACTTTCAGCGTCAGCGGGGATCACTGAAGCTTTCTTT. Its protein is CASSPLLLSASAGITEAFF. The gene calls are TRBV18 and TRBJ1-1; D ambiguous. With 3 bases removed from V and 4 bases from J, the gap between germline ends came to 27 bases. CDR1 and CDR2 from the germline V gene are KGHSH and LQKENI. This CDR3 spans 19 amino acids.

This chain uses TRBV2 with TRBJ1-4, with D uncertain. This CDR3 comprises 15 residues. CDR1 is SNHLY and CDR2 is FYNNEI in the germline V gene. Trimming took off 8 bases at V and 0 bases at J, with 13 bases between the two ends. The DNA of the CDR3 is TGTGCCAGCTTTAACGAGAAGACAACTAATGAAAAACTGTTTTTT. Its translation: CASFNEKTTNEKLFF.

This clone showed up just once. The chain is built from TRBV28 and TRBJ1-3, with D uncertain. With 3 bases removed from V and 0 bases from J, the gap between germline ends came to 9 bases. In germline, CDR1 is MDHEN, CDR2 SYDVKM. The CDR3 extends over 15 amino acids. Here the CDR3 reads CASSFGMTSGNTIYF. The DNA for the CDR3 is TGTGCCAGCAGTTTCGGGATGACCTCTGGAAACACCATATATTTT.

CDR3 protein: CASSLPLGTSGRGSAYNEQFF. As DNA, the CDR3 is TGTGCCAGCAGTTTACCCCTCGGGACTAGCGGGAGGGGTAGTGCCTACAATGAGCAGTTCTTC. The genes are TRBV28 and TRBJ2-1; 16 bases agree with TRBD2. This CDR3 has 21 residues. CDR1 is MDHEN and CDR2 is SYDVKM in the germline V gene. The J segment lost 2 bases and the V segment lost 2 bases, leaving 12 bases of the junction unmatched.

The chain combines TRBV19 with TRBJ1-2; D unresolved. The CDR3 loop spans 12 amino acids. Trimming pared 3 bases from V and 6 bases from J, leaving 8 bases between. Germline CDR1 reads LNHDA; CDR2 reads SQIVND (reference sequence). Here the CDR3 reads CASSISGNGYTF. CDR3 in DNA: TGTGCCAGTAGTATTTCAGGAAATGGCTACACCTTC.

The sample holds one count of this clone. The chain carries TRBV7-9 and TRBJ2-1; D possibly uses TRBD1 or TRBD2 (5 bases each). V was shortened by 5 bases and J by 5 bases, with 28 bases between the two germline ends. The CDR3 covers 19 residues. Germline values: CDR1 SEHNR, CDR2 FQNEAQ (reference sequence). The CDR3 spells CASSRAGVVKLTGNNEQFF. The CDR3, as DNA: TGTGCCAGCAGCCGCGCCGGGGTGGTCAAACTTACAGGAAACAATGAGCAGTTCTTC.

The rearrangement joins TRBV27 to TRBJ2-1; maybe TRBD2 (6 bases). The CDR3 has 15 amino acids. Deletions cut 1 base from V and 2 bases from J, with 9 bases between. Germline values: CDR1 MNHEY, CDR2 SMNVEV (reference sequence). CDR3 amino acids: CASSLLRDAYNEQFF. DNA of the CDR3: TGTGCCAGCAGTTTATTGCGGGACGCCTACAATGAGCAGTTCTTC.

The rearrangement joins TRBV5-1 to TRBJ2-7; TRBD1 matches at 8 bases. Germline assignment: CDR1 SGHRS and CDR2 YFSETQ. CDR3 length: 15 residues. V shed 2 bases and J 6 bases; nucleotides not matched to a gene: 10. The CDR3 DNA reads as TGCGCCAGCAGCTTAATCGAACAGGGGGACTTCGAGCAGTACTTC. It specifies CASSLIEQGDFEQYF.

The chain has TRBV11-2 and TRBJ2-2, with a possible D match to TRBD1 (6 bases). Germline CDR1 reads SGHAT; CDR2 reads FQNNGV. V was pared by 3 bases and J by 6 bases, with 8 bases between. The CDR3 is 13 residues long. The CDR3 region is CASSFTGPGELFF. The CDR3 DNA reads as TGTGCCAGCAGCTTCACAGGGCCCGGGGAGCTGTTTTTT.

This rearrangement joins TRBV6-4 to TRBJ2-7, with D perhaps TRBD2 (7 bases). V dropped 3 bases and J dropped 7 bases, with 16 bases sitting between them. This CDR3 is built from 14 residues. CDR1 and CDR2 from the germline V gene are MRHNA and SNTAGT. The chain's CDR3 is CASSELGGGGEQYF. DNA for the CDR3: TGTGCCAGCAGTGAACTTGGGGGAGGGGGAGAGCAGTACTTC.

A single count supports this clone. The chain's CDR3 is CATRQGESSYEQYF. CDR3 bases: TGTGCCACGAGACAGGGGGAGAGCTCCTACGAGCAGTACTTC. V gene TRBV2 combines with J gene TRBJ2-5; 9 bases align to TRBD1. The J call could be wrong; TRBJ2-7 is a better fit for the DNA end. The CDR3 runs to 14 residues. Germline V gene lookup returns CDR1 SNHLY and CDR2 FYNNEI.

The chain joins TRBV28 to TRBJ1-2, with TRBD1 matching over 12 bases. In germline, CDR1 is MDHEN, CDR2 SYDVKM. CDR3 size: 15 residues. Trimming removed 5 bases from V and 4 bases from J; junction bases left unmatched: 5. The CDR3 region has the DNA TGTGCCAGCAGTATAGGGACAGGGGGCGTCTATGGCTACACCTTC. Residues: CASSIGTGGVYGYTF.

This chain joins TRBV7-9 and TRBJ1-1, with unresolved D. Trimming left V 1 base short and J 4 bases short, with 10 bases between. Germline V gene lookup returns CDR1 SEHNR and CDR2 FQNEAQ (reference sequence). CDR3 length equals 14 residues. DNA of the CDR3: TGTGCCAGCAGCTTAGGTACCTTGGGCACTGAAGCTTTCTTT. Protein sequence: CASSLGTLGTEAFF.

J is TRBJ2-2 and V is TRBV5-1; 9 bases align to TRBD1. Germline trimming cut 4 bases from V and 4 bases from J; bases unmatched to any gene: 8. The CDR3 length is 16 residues. Per germline, CDR1 SGHRS and CDR2 YFSETQ. The CDR3 sequence: CASSLTGTGTTGELFF. The CDR3, as DNA: TGCGCCAGCAGCCTAACCGGGACAGGGACCACCGGGGAGCTGTTTTTT.

J is TRBJ2-2 and V is TRBV27, with 8 bases identical to TRBD2. V lost 6 bases, J lost 6 bases, and 12 bases stayed unmatched. The germline V gene encodes CDR1 MNHEY and CDR2 SMNVEV (reference sequence). The CDR3 runs to 16 residues. The CDR3 protein is CASRPKAGVRAGELFF. The CDR3 DNA follows: TGTGCCAGCAGACCTAAAGCGGGAGTGAGGGCCGGGGAGCTGTTTTTT.

CDR3 loop: CASSVSRGGFTDTQYF. DNA for the CDR3: TGTGCCAGCAGCGTCTCCCGGGGGGGATTCACAGATACGCAGTATTTT. J is TRBJ2-3 and V is TRBV9; TRBD2 matches 8 bases. This CDR3 comprises 16 residues. Germline values: CDR1 SGDLS, CDR2 YYNGEE. With 2 bases clipped from V and 2 bases from J, the junction kept 7 bases outside the gene matches.